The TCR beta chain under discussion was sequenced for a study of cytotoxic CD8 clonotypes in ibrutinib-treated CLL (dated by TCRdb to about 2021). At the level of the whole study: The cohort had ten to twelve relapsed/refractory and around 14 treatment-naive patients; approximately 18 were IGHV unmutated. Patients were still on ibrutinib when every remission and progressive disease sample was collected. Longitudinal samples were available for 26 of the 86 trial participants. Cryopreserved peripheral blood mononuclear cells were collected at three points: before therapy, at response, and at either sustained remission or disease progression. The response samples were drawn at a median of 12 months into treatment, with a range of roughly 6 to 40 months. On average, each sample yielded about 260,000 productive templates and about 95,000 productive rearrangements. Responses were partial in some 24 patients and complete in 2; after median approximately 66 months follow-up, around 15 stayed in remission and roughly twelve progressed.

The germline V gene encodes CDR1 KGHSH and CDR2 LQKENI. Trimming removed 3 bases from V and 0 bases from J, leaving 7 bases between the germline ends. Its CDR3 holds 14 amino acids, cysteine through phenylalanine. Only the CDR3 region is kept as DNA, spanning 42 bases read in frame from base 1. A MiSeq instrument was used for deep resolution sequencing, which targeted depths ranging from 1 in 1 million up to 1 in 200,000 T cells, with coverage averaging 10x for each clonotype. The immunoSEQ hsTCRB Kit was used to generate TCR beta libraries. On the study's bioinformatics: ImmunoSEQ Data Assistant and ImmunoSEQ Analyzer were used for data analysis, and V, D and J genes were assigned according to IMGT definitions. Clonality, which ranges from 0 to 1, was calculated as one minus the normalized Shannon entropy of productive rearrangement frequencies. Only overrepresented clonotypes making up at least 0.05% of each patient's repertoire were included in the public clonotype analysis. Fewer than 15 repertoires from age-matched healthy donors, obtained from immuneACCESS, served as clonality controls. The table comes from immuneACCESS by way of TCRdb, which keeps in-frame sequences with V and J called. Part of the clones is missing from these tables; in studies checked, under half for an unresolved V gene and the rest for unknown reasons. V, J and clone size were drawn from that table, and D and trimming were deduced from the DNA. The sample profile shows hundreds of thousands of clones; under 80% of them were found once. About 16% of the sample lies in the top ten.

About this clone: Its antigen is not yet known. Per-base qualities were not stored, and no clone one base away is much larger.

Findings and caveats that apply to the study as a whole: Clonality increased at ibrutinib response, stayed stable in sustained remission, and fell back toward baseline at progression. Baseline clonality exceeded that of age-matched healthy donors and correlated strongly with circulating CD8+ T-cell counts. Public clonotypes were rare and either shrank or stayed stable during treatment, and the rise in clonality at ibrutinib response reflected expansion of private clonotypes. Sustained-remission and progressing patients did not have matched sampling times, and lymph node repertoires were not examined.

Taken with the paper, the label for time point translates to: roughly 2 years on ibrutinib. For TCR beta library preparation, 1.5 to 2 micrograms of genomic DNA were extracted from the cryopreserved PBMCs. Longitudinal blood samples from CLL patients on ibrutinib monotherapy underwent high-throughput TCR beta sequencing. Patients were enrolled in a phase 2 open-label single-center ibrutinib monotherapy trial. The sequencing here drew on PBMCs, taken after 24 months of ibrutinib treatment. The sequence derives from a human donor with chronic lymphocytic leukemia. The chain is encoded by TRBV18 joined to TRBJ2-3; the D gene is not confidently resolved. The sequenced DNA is TGTGCCAGCTCACCTCGACCGAGCACAGATACGCAGTATTTT. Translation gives CASSPRPSTDTQYF.